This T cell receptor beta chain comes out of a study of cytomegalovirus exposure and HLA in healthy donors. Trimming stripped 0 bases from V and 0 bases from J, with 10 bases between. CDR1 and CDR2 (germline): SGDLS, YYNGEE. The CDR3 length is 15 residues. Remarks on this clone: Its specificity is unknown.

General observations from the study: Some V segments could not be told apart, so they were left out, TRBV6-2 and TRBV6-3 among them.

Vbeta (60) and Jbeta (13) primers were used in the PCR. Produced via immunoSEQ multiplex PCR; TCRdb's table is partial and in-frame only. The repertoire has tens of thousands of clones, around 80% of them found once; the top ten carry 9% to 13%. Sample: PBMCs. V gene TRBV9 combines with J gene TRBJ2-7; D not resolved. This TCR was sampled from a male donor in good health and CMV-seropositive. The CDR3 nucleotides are TGTGCCAGCAGCGTAGGTTGGAGTCGCTCCTACGAGCAGTACTTC. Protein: CASSVGWSRSYEQYF.